This T cell receptor (beta chain) was recovered during a study of T cell responses to AZD1222 COVID-19 vaccine. About the study: It was second doses at about 4 or about 12 weeks that were pooled.

About this clone itself: The target antigen is unknown.

Notes on the study in general: In the spike-specific TCR repertoire, nearly half reportedly target unmutated variant regions. Along spike, vaccine-associated CD4 TCRs were found throughout, with dominance at 160-218 and 743-854.

Assay: immunoSEQ multiplex PCR; the TCRdb copy retains only in-frame clones and omits some. The sample includes more than 75,000 clones, around 89% of them seen just once. The germline gives CDR1 SGHNT, CDR2 YYREEE (reference sequence). There are 13 residues in the CDR3. The V and J ends lost 9 bases and 10 bases respectively, with 17 bases between them. This material consisted of peripheral blood, taken on day 0 of AZD1222 vaccination. The TCR originated in an adult in good health. The genes are TRBV5-4 and TRBJ1-6; no clear D gene. The CDR3 nucleotides are TGTGCCATAAACCGGGTCTCAGGCTCACCCCTCCACTTT. It specifies CAINRVSGSPLHF.